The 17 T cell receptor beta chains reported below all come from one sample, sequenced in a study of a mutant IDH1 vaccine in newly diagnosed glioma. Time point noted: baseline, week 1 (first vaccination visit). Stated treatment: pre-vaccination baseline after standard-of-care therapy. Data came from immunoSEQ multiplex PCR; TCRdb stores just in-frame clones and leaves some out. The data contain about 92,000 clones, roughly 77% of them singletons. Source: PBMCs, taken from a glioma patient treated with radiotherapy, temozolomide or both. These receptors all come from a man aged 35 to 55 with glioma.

The CDR3 DNA reads TGTGCCAGCAGCTTCTTGATGATAGCATCTGGAAACACCATATATTTT. It specifies CASSFLMIASGNTIYF. The J gene is TRBJ1-3, the V gene TRBV7-2, with D unresolved. The germline gives CDR1 SGHTA, CDR2 FQGNSA. The V end was cut by 3 bases, the J end by 1 base, with 13 bases between. This CDR3 has 16 amino acids.

CDR3 in amino acids: CASSDSGSNTEAFF. The CDR3 DNA reads TGTGCCAGCAGTGATTCCGGGTCAAACACTGAAGCTTTCTTT. The V call is TRBV27, the J call TRBJ1-1; D is unclear. Trimming left V 5 bases short and J 2 bases short, with 12 bases between. Germline V gene data show CDR1 as MNHEY and CDR2 as SMNVEV (reference sequence). The CDR3 contains 14 residues.

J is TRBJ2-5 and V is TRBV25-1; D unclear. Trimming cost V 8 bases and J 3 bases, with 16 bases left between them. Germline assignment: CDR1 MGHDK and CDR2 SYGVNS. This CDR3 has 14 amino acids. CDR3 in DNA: TGTGCCAGCTCCGTAGTTGGTTTCGAAGAGACCCAGTACTTC. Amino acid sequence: CASSVVGFEETQYF. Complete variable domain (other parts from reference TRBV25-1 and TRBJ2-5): EADIYQTPRYLVIGTGKKITLECSQTMGHDKMYWYQQDPGMELHLIHYSYGVNSTEKGDLSSESTVSRIRTEHFPLTLESARPSHTSQYLCASSVVGFEETQYFGPGTRLLVL.

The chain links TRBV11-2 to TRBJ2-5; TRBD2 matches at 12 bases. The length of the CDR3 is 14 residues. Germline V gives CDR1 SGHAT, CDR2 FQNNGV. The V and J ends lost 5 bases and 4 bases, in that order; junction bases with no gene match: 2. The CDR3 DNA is TGTGCCAGCAGCGCGGGACTAGCGGGAGAGACCCAGTACTTC. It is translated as CASSAGLAGETQYF.

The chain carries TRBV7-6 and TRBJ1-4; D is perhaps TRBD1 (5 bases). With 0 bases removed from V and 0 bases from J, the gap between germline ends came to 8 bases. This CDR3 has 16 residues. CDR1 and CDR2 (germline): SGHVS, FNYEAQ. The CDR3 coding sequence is TGTGCCAGCAGCTTAGCGTCGGGGGCAACTAATGAAAAACTGTTTTTT. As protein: CASSLASGATNEKLFF.

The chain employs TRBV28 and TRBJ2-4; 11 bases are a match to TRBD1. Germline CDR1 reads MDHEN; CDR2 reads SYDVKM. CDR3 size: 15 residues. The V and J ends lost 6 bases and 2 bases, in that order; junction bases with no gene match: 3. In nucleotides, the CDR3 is TGTGCCAGCAGGGGGACAGGGGGTTCCAAAAACATTCAGTACTTC. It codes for CASRGTGGSKNIQYF.

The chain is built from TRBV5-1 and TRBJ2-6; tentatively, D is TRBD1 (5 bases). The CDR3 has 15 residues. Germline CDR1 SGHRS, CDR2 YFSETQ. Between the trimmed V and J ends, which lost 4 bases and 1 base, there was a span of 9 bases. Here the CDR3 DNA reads TGCGCCAGCAGCGGAACAGGTTCTGGGGCCAACGTCCTGACTTTC. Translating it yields CASSGTGSGANVLTF.

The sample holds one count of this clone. The CDR3 nucleotides read TGTGCCAGCAGCTTAACCGTAGGGAACAATCAGCCCCAGCATTTT. It specifies CASSLTVGNNQPQHF. V usage is TRBV11-2 and J usage is TRBJ1-5; D not certain. Germline V gene data show CDR1 as SGHAT and CDR2 as FQNNGV. The germline V and J ends were trimmed by 2 bases and 3 bases, with 11 bases remaining between them. This CDR3 comprises 15 residues. The full variable domain, in which reference TRBV11-2 and TRBJ1-5 provide the parts outside the CDR3, is EAGVAQSPRYKIIEKRQSVAFWCNPISGHATLYWYQQILGQGPKLLIQFQNNGVVDDSQLPKDRFSAERLKGVDSTLKIQPAKLEDSAVYLCASSLTVGNNQPQHFGDGTRLSIL.

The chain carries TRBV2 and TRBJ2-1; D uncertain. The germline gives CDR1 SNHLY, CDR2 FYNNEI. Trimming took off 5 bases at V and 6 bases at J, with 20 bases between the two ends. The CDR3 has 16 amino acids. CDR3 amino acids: CASSSFLDRWGNEQFF. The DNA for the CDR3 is TGTGCCAGCAGTTCCTTCCTGGATCGATGGGGCAATGAGCAGTTCTTC. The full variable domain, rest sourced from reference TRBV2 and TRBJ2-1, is EPEVTQTPSHQVTQMGQEVILRCVPISNHLYFYWYRQILGQKVEFLVSFYNNEISEKSEIFDDQFSVERPDGSNFTLKIRSTKLEDSAMYFCASSSFLDRWGNEQFFGPGTRLTVL.

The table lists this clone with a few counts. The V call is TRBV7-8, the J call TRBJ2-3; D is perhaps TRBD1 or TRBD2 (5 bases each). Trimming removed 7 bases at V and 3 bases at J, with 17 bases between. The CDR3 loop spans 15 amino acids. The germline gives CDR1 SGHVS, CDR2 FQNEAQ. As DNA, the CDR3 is TGTGCCAGCATCTCGTCCCTGGGGGAGACAGATACGCAGTATTTT. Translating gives CASISSLGETDTQYF.

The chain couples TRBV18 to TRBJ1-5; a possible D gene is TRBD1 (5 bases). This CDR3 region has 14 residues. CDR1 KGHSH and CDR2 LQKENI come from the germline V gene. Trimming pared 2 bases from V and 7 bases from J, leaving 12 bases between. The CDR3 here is CASSPGAVGQPQHF. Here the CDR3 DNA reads TGTGCCAGCTCACCAGGGGCGGTGGGGCAGCCCCAGCATTTT.

CDR3 in DNA: TGTGCCAGCAGTTACGGGGGCAGCTCGGGGACCCAGTACTTC. Translated, it gives CASSYGGSSGTQYF. J is TRBJ2-5 and V is TRBV6-5; TRBD1 might be the D (6 bases). V dropped 2 bases and J dropped 7 bases, with 14 bases sitting between them. Germline CDR1 MNHEY, CDR2 SVGAGI. The CDR3 has 14 residues.

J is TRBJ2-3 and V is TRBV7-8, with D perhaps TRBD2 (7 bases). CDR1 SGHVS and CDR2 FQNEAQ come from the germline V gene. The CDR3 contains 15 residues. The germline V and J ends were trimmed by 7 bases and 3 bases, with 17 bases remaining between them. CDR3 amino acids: CASNPLRGGTDTQYF. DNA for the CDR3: TGTGCCAGCAACCCATTGAGGGGGGGGACAGATACGCAGTATTTT. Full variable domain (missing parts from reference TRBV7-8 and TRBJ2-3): GAGVSQSPRYKVAKRGQDVALRCDPISGHVSLFWYQQALGQGPEFLTYFQNEAQLDKSGLPSDRFFAERPEGSVSTLKIQRTQQEDSAVYLCASNPLRGGTDTQYFGPGTRLTVL.

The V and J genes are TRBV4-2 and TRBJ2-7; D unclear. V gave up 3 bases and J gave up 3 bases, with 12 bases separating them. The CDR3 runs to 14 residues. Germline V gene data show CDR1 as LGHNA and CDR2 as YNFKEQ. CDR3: CASSHSIGVYEQYF. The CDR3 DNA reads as TGTGCCAGCAGCCATAGTATAGGAGTCTACGAGCAGTACTTC.

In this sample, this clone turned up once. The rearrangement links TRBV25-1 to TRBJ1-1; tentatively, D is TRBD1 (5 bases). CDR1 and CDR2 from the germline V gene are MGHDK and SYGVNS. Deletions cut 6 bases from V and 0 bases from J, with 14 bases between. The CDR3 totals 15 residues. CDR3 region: CASRVGLGVNTEAFF. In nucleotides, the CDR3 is TGTGCCAGCAGAGTGGGGCTCGGGGTGAACACTGAAGCTTTCTTT.

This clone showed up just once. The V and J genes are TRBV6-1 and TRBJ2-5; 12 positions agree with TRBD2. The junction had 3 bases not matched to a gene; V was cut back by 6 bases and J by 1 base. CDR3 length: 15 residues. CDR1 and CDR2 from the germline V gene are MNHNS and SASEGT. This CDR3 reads CASSLAGGIQETQYF. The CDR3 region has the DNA TGTGCCAGCAGCCTAGCGGGGGGGATCCAAGAGACCCAGTACTTC.

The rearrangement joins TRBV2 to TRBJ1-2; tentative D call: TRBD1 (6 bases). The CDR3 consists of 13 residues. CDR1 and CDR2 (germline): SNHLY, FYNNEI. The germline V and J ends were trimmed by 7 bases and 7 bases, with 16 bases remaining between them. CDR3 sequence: CASKIGQLFGYTF. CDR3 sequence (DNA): TGTGCCAGCAAAATCGGACAGCTTTTTGGCTACACCTTC.